This TCR beta chain emerged from a study of blood T cell repertoires in COVID-19 (TCRdb year 2020). With respect to the entire study: Collaborator samples came from the United States, Italy and Spain and covered acute and convalescent phases of COVID-19. The material from the prospective study consisted of cDNA or gDNA derived from T cells, B-cell-depleted T cells, or PBMCs. Deeply sampled blood TCRbeta repertoires from subjects exposed to, actively infected with, or recovered from COVID-19 were included in the dataset. A freely available public database, intended as a resource for researchers studying the immune response to SARS-CoV-2, is where the repertoires were released. Samples were obtained from the ongoing ImmuneRACE study (first 160 participants) and from 1,200 or so subjects provided by 6 global collaborators. A de-identified subject ID, COVID-19 status, age in years and sex were almost always included in the sample metadata. HLA class I and class II types, where available, came from metadata supplied by the sample provider rather than from assay-based typing.

Results and caveats for the whole study, not just this receptor: The amount of clinical and demographic metadata varied by source and participant and was provided uncurated.

Whole blood was collected in K2EDTA tubes by collaborating institutions according to the institutions' own protocols. For TCRbeta analysis, collaborator samples were shipped as frozen whole blood, as isolated PBMCs, or as DNA extracted from either sample type. About this clone itself: The specificity of this receptor is unknown. No base quality values were provided; no much bigger clone lies one nucleotide off.

TCRbeta CDR3 regions were amplified from genomic DNA by means of the immunoSEQ Assay, a bias-controlled multiplex PCR. On the authors' methods: Nucleated cell counts per sample were estimated from amplification of reference gene primers within the assay. To quantify the absolute abundance of each unique TCRbeta CDR3 rearrangement, sequence reads were collapsed and filtered. For each sample, productive Simpson clonality was calculated as the square root of Simpson's diversity index across productive rearrangements. TCRdb obtained this table from immuneACCESS and retained in-frame rearrangements with V and J assigned. These tables miss some clones; where compared with another copy, unresolved V genes account for less than half of the shortfall, and the remainder is unexplained. The V and J calls and clone size come from that table; D and trimming were worked out from the DNA. The sample table lists about 210,000 clones, about 88% of them with a count of one. Just over 0.7% of the sample belongs to the ten largest clones.

The CDR3 sequence holds 14 residues, the cysteine and phenylalanine included. CDR3 DNA only is kept here, 42 bases in frame from base 1. As encoded in the germline V gene, CDR1 is MNHEY while CDR2 is SVGEGT. Trimming at the junction amounts to 4 bases on V and 2 bases on J, and the germline ends lie 12 bases apart. The source is a man aged 35-49 years with acute or convalescent COVID-19. This chain joins TRBV6-2 or TRBV6-3 to TRBJ2-7; tentative D gene TRBD2, with 5 bases matching. The sample taken for sequencing was peripheral blood. The CDR3 is CASSSPDLAYEQYF. The DNA sequence follows: TGTGCCAGCAGTTCCCCGGACTTAGCCTACGAGCAGTACTTC.